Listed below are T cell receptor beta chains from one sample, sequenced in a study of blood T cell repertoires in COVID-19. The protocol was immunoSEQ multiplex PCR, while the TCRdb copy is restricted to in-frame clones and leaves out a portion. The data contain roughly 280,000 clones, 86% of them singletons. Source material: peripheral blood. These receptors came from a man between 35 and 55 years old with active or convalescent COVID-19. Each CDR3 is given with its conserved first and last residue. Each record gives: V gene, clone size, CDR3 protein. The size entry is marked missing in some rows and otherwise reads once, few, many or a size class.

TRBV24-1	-	CATSDSRGTSGPRGYNEQFF
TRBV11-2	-	CASSPTGTGTGELFF
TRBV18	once	CASSPTADTTAYGYTF
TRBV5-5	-	CASSLEGQGTEAFF
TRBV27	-	CASRPMDRPNYNEQFF
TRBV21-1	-	CASSKRRDSSGNTIYF
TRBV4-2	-	CASSLSGVLGDNYGYTF
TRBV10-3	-	CAIERDSSYNEQFF
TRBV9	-	CASSETGGLQETQYF
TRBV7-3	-	CASSSTGLAGGGETQYF
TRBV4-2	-	CASSPSGPEQYF
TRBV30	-	CAWSVGQRNQPQHF
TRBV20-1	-	CSASGGSNQPQHF
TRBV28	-	CASSYRDTTEAFF
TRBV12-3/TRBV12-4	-	CASRLRLAETQYF
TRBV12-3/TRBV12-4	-	CASSLVGQPQHF
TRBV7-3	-	CASSLGRRGTQYF
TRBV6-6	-	CASSYSRVYNEQFF
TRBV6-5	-	CASSRPGRKNTEAFF
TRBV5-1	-	CASSPGGSYNEQFF
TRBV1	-	CTSSQDPGGQDSPLHF
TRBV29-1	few	CSVEPRNTEAFF
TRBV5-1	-	CASSFGTDSGNTIYF
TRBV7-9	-	CASSLSSINEQFF
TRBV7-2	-	CASSLEGAKETQYF
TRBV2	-	CASALGRGEQFF
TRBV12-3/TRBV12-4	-	CASSSPDRPGYTF
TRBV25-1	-	CASSAEWGGEAFF
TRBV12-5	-	CASGFTGESTDTQYF
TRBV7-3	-	CASSSMPSGTGLTNTQYF
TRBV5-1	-	CASSLESRGNYGYTF
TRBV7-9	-	CASSSGPNYGYTF
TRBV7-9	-	CASSPGGGNTIYF
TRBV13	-	CASSLGVAPSSGANVLTF
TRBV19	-	CASSIQGQGWSYGYTF
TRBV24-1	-	CATSPHLGTGGRGNEQFF
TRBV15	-	CATSREGRGDTGELFF
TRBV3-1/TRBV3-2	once	CASSRQGGNTEAFF
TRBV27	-	CASSGDRTGGYGYTF
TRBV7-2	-	CASSWTSRGPNTEAFF
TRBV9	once	CASSVGGGAYNEQFF
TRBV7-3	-	CASSPGPNSYEQYF
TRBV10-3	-	CATTSGGSQAGYEQYF
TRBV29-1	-	CSVVVPFRALSGNTIYF
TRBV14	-	CASSRTGSGELFF
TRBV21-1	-	CASMRLAGGSGANVLTF
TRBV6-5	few	CASSTGTGGVGYTF
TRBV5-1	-	CASSLDRGYGYTF
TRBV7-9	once	CASSSAGDYGQPQHF
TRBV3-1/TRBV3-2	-	CASSQQGSGNTIYF
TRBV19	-	CASSTGQGAGGYTF
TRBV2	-	CASSDGRNNEKLFF
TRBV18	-	CASSPNINTGELFF
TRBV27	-	CASRPLAGGSKETQYF
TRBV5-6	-	CASSYGTGGSPLHF
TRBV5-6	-	CASSLVGWEGLHEQYF